This T cell receptor beta chain was retrieved from a study of T cells in Graves' hyperthyroidism and ophthalmopathy. The table lists this clonotype with many counts. CDR1 and CDR2 from the germline V gene are KGHDR and SFDVKD. The CDR3 loop spans 13 amino acids. V dropped 4 bases and J dropped 2 bases, with 8 bases sitting between them. There were TCR beta CDR3 regions amplified from RNA transcripts. During a first-round RT-PCR of the TCR CDR3, the HTBI primer set was used. TCRdb recomputed calls from the multiplex PCR reads with MiXCR, one row per CDR3 protein. The sample has roughly 840,000 distinct CDR3 sequences; 38% are singletons.

The chain combines TRBV24-1 with TRBJ2-7, with D unclear. The specimen was blood. The source of this sequence is a man aged 18 to 29 with Graves' hyperthyroidism. This CDR3 is CATSDSFTYEQYF. The CDR3 region has the DNA TGTGCCACCAGTGACAGTTTTACCTACGAGCAGTACTTC.